The clone carrying this TCR beta chain was counted only a few times. Its specificity is unknown. These data belong to a study of T cell repertoires in cytomegalovirus infection. Study context: Through public TCR beta signatures, both CMV infection and matching HLA type were indicated.

Findings and limits, study-wide: In two of eight donors, the top clonotype was HLA-C-restricted CMV-specific.

Trimming removed 5 bases at V and 2 bases at J, with 14 bases between. The germline CDR1 and CDR2 sequences are SGHVS and FQNEAQ. There are 15 residues in the CDR3. TCRdb recomputed calls from the reads with MiXCR, one row per CDR3 protein. The table records around 750,000 distinct CDR3 sequences, 32% of them present only once. The chain links TRBV7-8 to TRBJ2-3; unclear D gene. The source is a human donor in good health (CMV status not recorded). Some clones in this sample may be carry-over from other donors' samples. Sequencing was performed on cultured CD8+ T cells from PBMCs, taken from culture after CMV antigen stimulation. The CDR3, as DNA: TGTGCCAGCAGCCCGGGCAGGCGATCCACAGATACGCAGTATTTT. Translated, it gives CASSPGRRSTDTQYF.